The T cell receptor (beta chain) described here comes from a study of OX40 agonist ivuxolimab in advanced cancers. Concerning this clone itself: The antigen is undetermined.

Broader study findings: Some patients without response likewise showed low normalized clonal expansion.

Sequencing used immunoSEQ multiplex PCR; TCRdb keeps in-frame clones, though not all of them. The sample includes tens of thousands of clones, around 83% seen only once; the top ten take almost 1.5%. The CDR3 covers 16 residues. V was shortened by 4 bases and J by 0 bases, with 12 bases between the two germline ends. Germline V gene sequence: CDR1 LNHNV, CDR2 YYDKDF (reference sequence). This chain uses TRBV15 with TRBJ1-4; no reliable D call. This receptor was taken from an adult with an advanced solid tumor such as melanoma, head and neck, liver or kidney cancer. Here the sequenced sample was CD4+ or CD8+ T cells sorted from blood, taken in a trial of the OX40 agonist ivuxolimab. CDR3 nucleotides: TGTGCCACCAGCACCCGCCAGACTGCAACTAATGAAAAACTGTTTTTT. Translated, it gives CATSTRQTATNEKLFF.